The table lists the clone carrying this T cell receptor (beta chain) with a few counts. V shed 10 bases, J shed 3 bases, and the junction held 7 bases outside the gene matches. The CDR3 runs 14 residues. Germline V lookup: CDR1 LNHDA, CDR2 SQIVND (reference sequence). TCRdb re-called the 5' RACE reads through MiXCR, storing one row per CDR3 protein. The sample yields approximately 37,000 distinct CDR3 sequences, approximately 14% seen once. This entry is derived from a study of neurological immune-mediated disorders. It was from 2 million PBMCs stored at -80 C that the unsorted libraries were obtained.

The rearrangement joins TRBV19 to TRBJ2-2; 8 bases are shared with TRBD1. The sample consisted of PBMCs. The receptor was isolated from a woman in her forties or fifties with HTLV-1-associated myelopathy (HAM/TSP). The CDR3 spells CATYGDRHTGELFF. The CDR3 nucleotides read TGTGCCACCTATGGGGACAGGCACACCGGGGAGCTGTTTTTT.